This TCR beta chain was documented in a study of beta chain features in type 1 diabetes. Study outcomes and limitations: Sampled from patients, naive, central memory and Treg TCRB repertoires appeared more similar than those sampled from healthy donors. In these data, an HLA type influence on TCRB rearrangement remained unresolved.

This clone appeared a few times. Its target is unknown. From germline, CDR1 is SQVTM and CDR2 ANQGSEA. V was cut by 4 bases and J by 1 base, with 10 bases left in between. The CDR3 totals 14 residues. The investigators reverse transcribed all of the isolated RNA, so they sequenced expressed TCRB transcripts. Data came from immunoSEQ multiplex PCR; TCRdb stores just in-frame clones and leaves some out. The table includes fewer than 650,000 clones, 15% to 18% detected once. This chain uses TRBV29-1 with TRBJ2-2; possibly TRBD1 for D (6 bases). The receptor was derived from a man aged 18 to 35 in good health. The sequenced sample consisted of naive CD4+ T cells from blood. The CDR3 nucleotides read TGCAGCGTTGGAGGGGACAAGAACACCGGGGAGCTGTTTTTT. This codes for CSVGGDKNTGELFF.